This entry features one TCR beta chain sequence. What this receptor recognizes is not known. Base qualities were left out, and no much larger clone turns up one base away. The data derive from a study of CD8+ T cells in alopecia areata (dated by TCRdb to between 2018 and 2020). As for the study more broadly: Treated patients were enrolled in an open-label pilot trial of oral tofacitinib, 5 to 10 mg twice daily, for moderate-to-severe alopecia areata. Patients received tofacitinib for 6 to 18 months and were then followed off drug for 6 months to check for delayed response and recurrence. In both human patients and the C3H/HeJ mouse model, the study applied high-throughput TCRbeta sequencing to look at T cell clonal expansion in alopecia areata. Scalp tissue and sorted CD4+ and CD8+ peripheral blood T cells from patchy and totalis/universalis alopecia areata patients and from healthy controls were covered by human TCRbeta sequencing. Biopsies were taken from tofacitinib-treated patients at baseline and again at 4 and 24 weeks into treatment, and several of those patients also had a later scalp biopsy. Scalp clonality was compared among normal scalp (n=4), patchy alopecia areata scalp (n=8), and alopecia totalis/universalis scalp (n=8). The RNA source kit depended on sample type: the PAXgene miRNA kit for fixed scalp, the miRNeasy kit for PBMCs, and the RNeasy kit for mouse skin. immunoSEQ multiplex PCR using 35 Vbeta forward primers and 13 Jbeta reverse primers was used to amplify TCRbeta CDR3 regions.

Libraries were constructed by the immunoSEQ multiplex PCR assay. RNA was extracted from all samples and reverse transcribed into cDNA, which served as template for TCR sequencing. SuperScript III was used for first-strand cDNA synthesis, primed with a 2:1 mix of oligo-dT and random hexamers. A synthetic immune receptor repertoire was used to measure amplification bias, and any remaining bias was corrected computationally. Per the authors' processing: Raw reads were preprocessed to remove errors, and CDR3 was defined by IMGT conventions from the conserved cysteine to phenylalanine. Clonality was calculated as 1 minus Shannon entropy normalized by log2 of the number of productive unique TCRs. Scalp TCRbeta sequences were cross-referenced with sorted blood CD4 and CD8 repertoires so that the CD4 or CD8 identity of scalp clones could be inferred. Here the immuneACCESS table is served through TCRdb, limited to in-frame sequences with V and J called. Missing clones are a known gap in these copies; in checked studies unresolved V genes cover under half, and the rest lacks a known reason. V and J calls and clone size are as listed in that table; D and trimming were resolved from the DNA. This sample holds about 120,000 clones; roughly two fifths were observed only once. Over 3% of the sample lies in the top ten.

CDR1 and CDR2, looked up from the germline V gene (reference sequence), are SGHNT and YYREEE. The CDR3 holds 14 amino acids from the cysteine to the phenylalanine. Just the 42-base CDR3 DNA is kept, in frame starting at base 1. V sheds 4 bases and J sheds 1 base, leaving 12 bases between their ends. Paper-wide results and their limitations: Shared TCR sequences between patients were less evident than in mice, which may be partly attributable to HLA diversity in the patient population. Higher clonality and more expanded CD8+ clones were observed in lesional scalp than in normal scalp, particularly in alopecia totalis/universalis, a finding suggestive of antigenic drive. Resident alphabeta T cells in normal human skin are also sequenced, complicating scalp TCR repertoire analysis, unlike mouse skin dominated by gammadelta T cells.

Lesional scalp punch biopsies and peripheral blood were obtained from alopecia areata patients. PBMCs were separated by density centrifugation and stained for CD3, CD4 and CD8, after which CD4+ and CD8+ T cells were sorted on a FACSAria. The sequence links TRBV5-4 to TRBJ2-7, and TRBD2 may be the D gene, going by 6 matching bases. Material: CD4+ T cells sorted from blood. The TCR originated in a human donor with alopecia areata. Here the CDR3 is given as CASSRDGGSYEQYF. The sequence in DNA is TGTGCCAGCAGCAGAGACGGGGGATCCTACGAGCAGTACTTC.